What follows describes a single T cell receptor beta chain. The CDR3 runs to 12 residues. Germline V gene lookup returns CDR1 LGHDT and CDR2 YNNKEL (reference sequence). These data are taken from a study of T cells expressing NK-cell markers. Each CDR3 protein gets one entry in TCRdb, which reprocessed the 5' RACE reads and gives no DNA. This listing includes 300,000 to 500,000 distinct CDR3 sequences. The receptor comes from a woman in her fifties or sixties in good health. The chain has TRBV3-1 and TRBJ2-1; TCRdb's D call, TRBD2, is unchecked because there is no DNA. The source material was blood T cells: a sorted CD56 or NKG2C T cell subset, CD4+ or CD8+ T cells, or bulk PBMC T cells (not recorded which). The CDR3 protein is CASSHGPNEQFF.